Below, one T cell receptor beta chain is given with its context. Original data processing: Junction-only sequences without quality scores came from ImmunoSEQ, so filtering differed. Some clones are missing from TCRdb's copy, which holds only in-frame ones; the method was immunoSEQ multiplex PCR. V and J calls and clone size come straight from that table; D and trimming were deduced from the DNA. Of approximately 500,000 clones detected, about 78% appear once; the ten largest clones hold approximately 12%. These data are taken from a study of shared clonotypes between healthy human individuals. V shed 11 bases and J shed 3 bases, with 11 bases lying between them. The V gene's germline CDR1 is WSHSY and CDR2 SAAADI. This CDR3 is 12 amino acids long.

The chain is built from TRBV10-2 and TRBJ2-1; no firm D call. The sequence was obtained from a woman aged 40 to 50 in good health. Some clones in this sample may be carry-over from other donors' samples. The sequenced material came from PBMCs. The DNA of the CDR3 is TGCGCCGGCCAACCCATCTACAATGAGCAGTTCTTC. Encoded protein: CAGQPIYNEQFF.